This T cell receptor beta chain comes out of a study of radiation and T cells in renal cell carcinoma (dated by TCRdb to 2020 to 2022). About the full investigation: The samples were drawn from a clinical trial, where primary renal cell carcinomas were treated with 15 Gy of stereotactic body radiation therapy and then removed by nephrectomy 4 weeks afterward. A total of 4 million to 5 million unique CDR3 nucleotide sequences, encoding fewer than 3,000,000 unique CDR3 amino acid sequences, were found across all 50 or so samples. A total of around 50 samples underwent TCR beta sequencing, made up of 26 tumors and roughly 27 peripheral blood samples. Overall study results and their limits: Changes in the blood repertoire were not tracked past 4 weeks after treatment. The single-armed trial design could not address effects of radiation dose or scheduling on the TCR repertoire. In blood, the top tumor clonotypes increased between baseline and 2 weeks post-radiation and then shrank by 4 weeks, which suggests that tumor-resident clones expanded only transiently. Because pretreatment tumor biopsies were not available, the study could not determine whether clonotypes were already present within the tumor at baseline.

What this sample's time point label stands for: baseline pretreatment blood. Taken with the paper, the label for treatment or condition translates to: 15 Gy SBRT to primary tumor, nephrectomy 4 weeks later. To track tumor-enriched clonotypes, serial peripheral blood was sampled from radiation-treated patients at baseline and at 2 weeks and 4 weeks after SBRT. Every patient had renal cell carcinoma of clear cell pathology. Genomic DNA for TCR sequencing was prepared using the QIAamp DNA Blood Mini Kit (Qiagen). Samples were included in the analyses only if all quality control checks were passed. About this clone itself: This receptor's antigen is unknown. No much larger clone exists at a distance of one base, and base qualities are not known.

Following the manufacturer's recommendations, the immunoSEQ kit was used to generate TCR beta libraries from genomic DNA. For library preparation, a first multiplex PCR was performed with proprietary primers, followed by a second PCR in which unique barcodes were added, and bead cleanups were performed after each round. A positive control reaction and a negative control reaction, both provided in the kit, were run with every batch of samples. The final libraries were assessed on an Agilent 4200 TapeStation D1000 ScreenTape, pooled by volume, and quantified by qPCR. An Illumina NextSeq500 fitted with a MidOutput 150-cycle cartridge performed the sequencing, running 156 Read1 cycles and 15 Index1 cycles with the kit's custom primers. The pooled library was loaded at roughly 1 pM, with an approximately 20% PhiX control spiked in. The study's own analysis went as follows. The vendor-processed data were analyzed in R, and a clonotype was defined as all T cells that share the same CDR3 nucleotide sequence. For clone abundance analyses, frequencies were normalized to the 10,000 most abundant clones per sample. Public T cell clones, which averaged fewer than five per sample, were excluded before analysis. An abundance difference of at least 32-fold between compartments was the criterion for calling clonotypes tumor-enriched or baseline blood-enriched. A beta-binomial differential abundance model was applied to find clonotypes that expanded or contracted between blood time points. Tumor-blood repertoire similarity was measured with the Baroni-Urbani and Buser coefficient, and groups were compared using two-tailed Wilcoxon tests in R. TCRdb re-hosts the immuneACCESS table, in-frame sequences only. Its copies lack some clones; in the studies checked, an unresolved V gene accounts for under half of them, and the cause for the rest is not known. The D gene and trimming were derived from the DNA, and the V and J assignments and clone size from that table. In this sample the table shows over 120,000 clones, nearly 90% of which occur a single time. Around 12% of the sample lies in the top ten.

The CDR3, from cysteine to phenylalanine, totals 14 residues. The CDR3 DNA has 42 bases and is translated from base 1. From the germline V gene (reference sequence), CDR1 is SEHNR and CDR2 is FQNEAQ. V loses 1 base of germline sequence and J loses 1 base, and the interval between the two ends is 7 bases. Specimen: blood, collected from a patient whose treatment included radiotherapy and nephrectomy. Here the chain combines TRBV7-9 and TRBJ1-1; there is no confident call for the D gene. The receptor was derived from a woman in her forties or fifties with renal cell carcinoma. The CDR3 is CASSLGARNTEAFF. At the DNA level, the sequence is TGTGCCAGCAGCTTAGGGGCCCGGAACACTGAAGCTTTCTTT.